A single sample gave rise to the 18 T cell receptor beta chains below, sequenced in a study of blood T cells in healthy people across ages. With a J-beta primer mix and a sample-barcoded 5' primer, a second PCR ran 7 to 11 cycles. TCRdb ran MiXCR on the 5' RACE reads and lists one entry per CDR3 protein. Among 650,000 to 1,000,000 distinct CDR3 sequences listed, around 45% were seen once. Sequencing input: blood. The receptor source for this set is a man aged 80 or over in good health.

In regard to this clonotype: The junction departs from germline at one end; a sequencing error may be responsible. This chain joins TRBV20-1 and TRBJ1-1; D is undetermined. The CDR3 length is 17 residues. The germline V gene has CDR1 DFQATT and CDR2 SNEGSKA (reference sequence). The CDR3 region is CSAGEFTKGRQNTEAFF. The CDR3 region has the DNA TGCAGTGCTGGAGAGTTTACCAAGGGCCGCCAGAACACTGAAGCTTTCTTT.

This clonotype was counted between two and nine times. This sequence joins TRBV9 and TRBJ2-5; D unresolved. In germline, CDR1 is SGDLS, CDR2 YYNGEE. The CDR3 runs to 12 residues. The germline V and J ends were trimmed by 4 bases and 5 bases, with 9 bases remaining between them. CDR3 sequence reads: CASSRVQETQYF. The CDR3 coding sequence is TGTGCCAGCAGCAGGGTTCAGGAGACCCAGTACTTC.

A remark on this clonotype: One end of the junction does not line up with germline, which may come from a read error. This chain links TRBV15 with TRBJ1-1, with 8 bases matching TRBD1. The CDR3 loop spans 16 amino acids. Germline CDR1 reads LNHNV; CDR2 reads YYDKDF (reference sequence). The CDR3 coding sequence is TGTACCACCAGCCCAGGACAGGGAAGGAGATACACTGAAGCTTTCTTT. This codes for CTTSPGQGRRYTEAFF.

This chain joins TRBV20-1 and TRBJ2-1; tentatively, D is TRBD1 (6 bases). CDR3 length: 14 amino acids. The germline CDR1 and CDR2 sequences are DFQATT and SNEGSKA (reference sequence). V lost 6 bases, J lost 0 bases, and 12 bases lay in between. This CDR3 is CSAEYRVSYNEQFF. The CDR3 region has the DNA TGCAGTGCCGAATACAGGGTCTCCTACAATGAGCAGTTCTTC.

The V and J genes are TRBV7-2 and TRBJ1-2; possible D gene TRBD1, 6 bases. Trimming took off 8 bases at V and 8 bases at J, with 18 bases between the two ends. Germline V gene lookup returns CDR1 SGHTA and CDR2 FQGNSA. The CDR3 covers 13 residues. The DNA of the CDR3 is TGTGCCAGCGGCCCCGAGTGGGGGGGCGGCTACACCTTC. Translated: CASGPEWGGGYTF.

This sequence joins TRBV7-2 and TRBJ2-7, with D perhaps being TRBD1 or TRBD2 (5 bases each). The V gene lost 5 bases and the J gene lost 10 bases, with 27 bases spanning the gap. Per germline, CDR1 SGHTA and CDR2 FQGNSA. CDR3 length: 16 amino acids. CDR3 in amino acids: CASSPTASLRGETQYF. In DNA, the CDR3 is TGTGCCAGCAGCCCAACGGCTAGCCTGAGGGGAGAGACTCAGTACTTC.

This sequence joins TRBV7-3 and TRBJ2-3; 11 nucleotides align to TRBD2. This CDR3 contains 17 residues. With 2 bases clipped from V and 0 bases from J, the junction kept 4 bases outside the gene matches. Germline V gene data show CDR1 as SGHTA and CDR2 as FQGTGA. The CDR3 protein is CASSLEGTSGSTDTQYF. The DNA for the CDR3 is TGTGCCAGCAGCTTAGAGGGGACTAGCGGTAGCACAGATACGCAGTATTTT.

V gene TRBV6-6 combines with J gene TRBJ2-3; 7 bases fit TRBD2. The germline CDR1 and CDR2 sequences are MNHNY and SVGAGI (reference sequence). After removal of 6 bases from V and 1 base from J, the junction contained 10 bases not matched to a gene. The CDR3 runs to 16 residues. This CDR3 reads CASRSLAGAGTDTQYF. In DNA, the CDR3 is TGTGCCAGCAGATCCCTGGCGGGAGCAGGCACAGATACGCAGTATTTT.

The chain carries TRBV29-1 and TRBJ2-7; D is unclear. The J call may be in error: the DNA end matches TRBJ2-5 better. This CDR3 comprises 12 residues. From germline, CDR1 is SQVTM and CDR2 ANQGSEA. The CDR3 loop is CSVVAPRETQYF. The CDR3 DNA reads TGCAGCGTTGTGGCACCCAGGGAGACCCAGTACTTC.

The table lists this clonotype with a few counts. J is TRBJ2-5 and V is TRBV7-9; D could derive from TRBD1 or TRBD2 (5 bases each). The J call is uncertain, as TRBJ2-7 better fits the DNA end. This CDR3 has 13 residues. Germline-derived CDR1 and CDR2 are SEHNR and FQNEAQ (reference sequence). The CDR3 sequence: CASSQGRGDEQYF. The CDR3 DNA reads TGTGCCAGCAGCCAAGGACGGGGCGACGAGCAGTACTTC.

Notes on this clonotype: At one of its ends the junction is not consistent with the germline gene, which may arise from a read error. The chain couples TRBV2 to TRBJ2-1, with 10 bases identical to TRBD2. Germline V lookup: CDR1 SNHLY, CDR2 FYNNEI. The CDR3 length is 12 residues. CDR3 sequence reads: CARRLAGNEQFF. The CDR3 nucleotides read TGTGCCCGCAGACTAGCGGGCAATGAGCAGTTCTTC.

V and J are TRBV12-3 or TRBV12-4 and TRBJ2-1; 9 nucleotides agree with TRBD2. The CDR3 spans 15 residues. V lost 3 bases, J lost 6 bases, and 6 bases stayed unmatched. The CDR3 sequence is CASSFGTSRTNEQFF. The CDR3 DNA follows: TGTGCCAGCAGTTTTGGGACTAGCCGGACCAATGAGCAGTTCTTC.

The J gene is TRBJ2-1, the V gene TRBV30; unclear D gene. Germline CDR1 and CDR2: GTSNPN and SVGIG (reference sequence). The CDR3 has 12 residues. V was cut by 1 base and J by 9 bases, with 10 bases left in between. Written as DNA, the CDR3 is TGTGCCTGGAGTGGTTCCCCCAGTGAGCAGTTCTTC. It codes for CAWSGSPSEQFF.

The V and J genes are TRBV4-2 and TRBJ2-5; the match to TRBD2 covers 9 bases. CDR3 size: 17 residues. Germline trimming cut 0 bases from V and 2 bases from J; bases unmatched to any gene: 7. Germline V gene data show CDR1 as LGHNA and CDR2 as YNFKEQ. CDR3 DNA sequence: TGTGCCAGCAGCCAAGAGGCGCGACTAGCGGTTCAAGAGACCCAGTACTTC. This codes for CASSQEARLAVQETQYF.

Regarding this clonotype: One junction end does not reproduce the germline sequence, and a read error may be involved. The rearrangement links TRBV15 to TRBJ2-1; the match to TRBD2 covers 7 bases. Germline values: CDR1 LNHNV, CDR2 YYDKDF (reference sequence). There are 14 residues in the CDR3. The CDR3 DNA reads TGTGTCACCAGGTATGAGGGAGGGCCCAATGAGCAGTTCTTC. Residues: CVTRYEGGPNEQFF.

Worth noting for this clonotype: Compared with germline, one end of the junction differs, possibly owing to a read error. The rearrangement links TRBV7-2 to TRBJ2-5, with D perhaps being TRBD1 or TRBD2 (5 bases each). Gene TRBJ2-4 matches the end of the DNA better, so the J call may be wrong. The CDR3 sequence is 16 residues long. Germline V gene data show CDR1 as SGHTA and CDR2 as FQGNSA. CDR3 nucleotides: TGTGCCAGCAGCTTAGCGGGACGGACGGCCAAAACCATTCAGTACTTC. Encoded protein: CASSLAGRTAKTIQYF.

V gene TRBV12-3 or TRBV12-4 combines with J gene TRBJ2-7; D unclear. Trimming pared 6 bases from V and 0 bases from J, leaving 12 bases between. This CDR3 spans 14 amino acids. The DNA of the CDR3 is TGTGCCAGCAGGGCGCGGTTTAGCTCCTACGAGCAGTACTTC. It translates to CASRARFSSYEQYF.

Concerning this clonotype itself: Since a much larger clone is just one base distant, this may be a read error. The V and J genes are TRBV4-2 and TRBJ2-5; 7 bases fit TRBD2. Trimming at V came to 1 base and at J to 11 bases, leaving 10 bases not matched to a gene. CDR3 length: 14 amino acids. The germline CDR1 and CDR2 sequences are LGHNA and YNFKEQ. CDR3 sequence reads: CASSQGASGNEQYF. Written as DNA, the CDR3 is TGTGCCAGCAGCCAAGGGGCTAGCGGCAATGAGCAGTACTTC.